The 32 T cell receptor beta chains below were found in one sample sequenced in a study of response to subunit inactivated influenza vaccine. TCRdb reanalysed the RT-PCR reads using MiXCR and keeps one entry per CDR3 protein. The data show approximately 680,000 distinct CDR3 sequences, 15% to 17% seen once. The sample in question was PBMCs from blood, obtained roughly 12 days after vaccination. These TCRs come from a man in his fifties or sixties who received an inactivated influenza vaccine.

This clonotype was recorded at least ten times. The chain employs TRBV7-6 and TRBJ2-5, with 9 bases identical to TRBD2. After removal of 2 bases from V and 4 bases from J, the junction contained 8 bases not matched to a gene. Germline lookup yields CDR1 SGHVS and CDR2 FNYEAQ. The length of the CDR3 is 16 residues. This CDR3 is CASSLTPSTSGETQYF. The CDR3 DNA reads as TGTGCCAGCAGCTTAACTCCGTCGACTAGCGGAGAGACCCAGTACTTC.

J is TRBJ1-6 and V is TRBV4-3, with 10 nucleotides matching TRBD1. The germline CDR1 and CDR2 sequences are LGHNA and YSLEER. J lost 7 bases, V lost 4 bases, and 4 bases had no gene match. The CDR3 covers 15 residues. CDR3 DNA sequence: TGCGCCAGCAGCCCTCGGACAGGGGGAAATTCACCCCTCCACTTT. As protein: CASSPRTGGNSPLHF.

This clonotype was seen many times. In nucleotides, the CDR3 is TGTGCCACGAGACCATACAATGAGCAGTTCTTC. Its translation is CATRPYNEQFF. The V call is TRBV12-3 or TRBV12-4, the J call TRBJ2-1; no reliable D call. Between the trimmed V and J ends, which lost 10 bases and 4 bases, there was a span of 8 bases. The CDR3 totals 11 residues.

In its sample, this clonotype was seen a few times. This rearrangement joins TRBV7-9 to TRBJ2-2; 9 bases are shared with TRBD2. Trimming removed 3 bases from V and 3 bases from J; junction bases left unmatched: 5. Looked up from germline, CDR1 is SEHNR and CDR2 is FQNEAQ (reference sequence). This CDR3 region has 16 residues. The chain's CDR3 is CASSFNKRGDTGELFF. The CDR3 DNA reads TGTGCCAGCAGCTTTAATAAGCGGGGGGACACCGGGGAGCTGTTTTTT.

In its sample, this clonotype was seen a few times. This chain connects TRBV27 to TRBJ1-6; D is undetermined. Germline V gene sequence: CDR1 MNHEY, CDR2 SMNVEV (reference sequence). CDR3 length: 12 residues. Trimming left V 4 bases short and J 12 bases short, with 10 bases between. The CDR3 DNA is TGTGCCAGCAGTTCCGCGGCCGGACCCCTCCACTTT. Residues: CASSSAAGPLHF.

The chain employs TRBV18 and TRBJ2-5; 7 bases map to TRBD2. Germline loops: CDR1 KGHSH, CDR2 LQKENI. The CDR3 runs to 15 residues. Trimming at V came to 0 bases and at J to 4 bases, leaving 5 bases not matched to a gene. The chain's CDR3 is CASSPPGRRGETQYF. The CDR3 DNA reads TGTGCCAGCTCACCACCCGGGAGGCGGGGAGAGACCCAGTACTTC.

This clonotype was picked up many times. J is TRBJ2-1 and V is TRBV7-9; 9 bases fit TRBD1. The length of the CDR3 is 15 residues. CDR1 and CDR2 (germline): SEHNR, FQNEAQ (reference sequence). J gave up 4 bases and V 1 base, and 2 bases lay outside the gene matches. CDR3 nucleotides: TGTGCCAGCAGCTTAGGACAGGGGGTGTACAATGAGCAGTTCTTC. This translates into CASSLGQGVYNEQFF. Supplemented by reference TRBV7-9 and TRBJ2-1, the full variable domain reads DTGVSQNPRHKITKRGQNVTFRCDPISEHNRLYWYRQTLGQGPEFLTYFQNEAQLEKSRLLSDRFSAERPKGSFSTLEIQRTEQGDSAMYLCASSLGQGVYNEQFFGPGTRLTVL.

This clonotype appeared a few times. The genes are TRBV6-2 or TRBV6-3 and TRBJ2-3; TRBD2 matches at 10 bases. The CDR3 length is 15 residues. With 4 bases clipped from V and 4 bases from J, the junction kept 5 bases outside the gene matches. In germline, CDR1 is MNHEY, CDR2 SVGEGT. CDR3: CASSSAGGRADTQYF. The CDR3 DNA reads TGTGCCAGCAGTTCAGCGGGAGGGAGGGCAGATACGCAGTATTTT.

This rearrangement joins TRBV30 to TRBJ2-7; 7 nucleotides agree with TRBD1. The CDR3 length is 15 residues. The germline V gene encodes CDR1 GTSNPN and CDR2 SVGIG (reference sequence). Trimming took 4 bases from V and 6 from J; bases not matched to a gene: 15. The CDR3 DNA is TGTGCCTGGAACAGGGGTGGGGTTGATCTGGGCGAGCAGTACTTC. Residues: CAWNRGGVDLGEQYF.

This clonotype was counted a few times. This chain joins TRBV12-3 or TRBV12-4 and TRBJ2-7, with 12 bases that match TRBD2. The V gene end was trimmed by 6 bases and the J gene end by 5 bases; junction bases not matched to a gene: 8. This CDR3 has 15 amino acids. CDR3 coding DNA: TGTGCCAGCAGGGACACCGGGACTAGCGGGCACGAGCAGTACTTC. Its translation is CASRDTGTSGHEQYF.

This clonotype was seen a few times. CDR3 nucleotides: TGCAGTGCTAGAGCAAGTAGCGGGGAAGATACGCAGTATTTT. It yields the protein CSARASSGEDTQYF. The V call is TRBV20-1, the J call TRBJ2-3, with 8 nucleotides matching TRBD2. Per the germline V gene, CDR1 is DFQATT and CDR2 is SNEGSKA (reference sequence). The J segment lost 5 bases and the V segment lost 1 base, leaving 5 bases of the junction unmatched. This CDR3 is 14 amino acids long.

The chain joins TRBV5-4 to TRBJ2-5, with D perhaps being TRBD1 or TRBD2 (8 bases each). Per germline, CDR1 SGHNT and CDR2 YYREEE (reference sequence). The CDR3 runs 17 residues. V was clipped by 4 bases and J by 4 bases, with 23 bases between them. The CDR3 region has the DNA TGTGCCAGCAGCCCAACAGGGGGGACTAGACGGGGAGAGACCCAGTACTTC. This sequence encodes CASSPTGGTRRGETQYF.

V usage is TRBV4-2 and J usage is TRBJ1-2; D gene uncertain. The V end was cut by 4 bases, the J end by 5 bases, with 14 bases between. CDR1 LGHNA and CDR2 YNFKEQ come from the germline V gene. There are 14 residues in the CDR3. The CDR3 loop reads CASSPSDGEYGYTF. The CDR3 DNA follows: TGTGCCAGCAGCCCCTCGGACGGAGAATATGGCTACACCTTC.

In this sample, this clonotype turned up a few times. The V gene is TRBV12-3 or TRBV12-4, the J gene TRBJ2-2; 10 nucleotides align to TRBD1. The CDR3 sequence is 16 residues long. J gave up 3 bases and V 5 bases, and 6 bases lay outside the gene matches. CDR3 bases: TGTGCCAGCAGTCGGGGACAGGGGTTGTACACCGGGGAGCTGTTTTTT. Translating gives CASSRGQGLYTGELFF.

This chain connects TRBV6-2 or TRBV6-3 to TRBJ2-3; D may be TRBD1 (6 bases). CDR3 length equals 15 residues. The germline gives CDR1 MNHEY, CDR2 SVGEGT. Between the trimmed V and J ends, which lost 6 bases and 3 bases, there was a span of 16 bases. The CDR3 DNA sequence: TGTGCCAGCAGACGCCCCGGGACACATACAGATACGCAGTATTTT. Its protein product is CASRRPGTHTDTQYF.

The J gene is TRBJ2-7, the V gene TRBV12-3 or TRBV12-4; D ambiguous. The CDR3 contains 14 residues. V was clipped by 3 bases and J by 2 bases, with 11 bases between them. CDR3 residues: CASSFQPTTYEQYF. In nucleotides, the CDR3 is TGTGCCAGCAGTTTTCAACCCACTACCTACGAGCAGTACTTC.

This sequence joins TRBV29-1 and TRBJ1-1, with D perhaps matching TRBD1 (6 bases). The V end lost 6 bases, the J end lost 3 bases, and 17 bases lay between the germline ends. This CDR3 is 14 amino acids long. Germline lookup yields CDR1 SQVTM and CDR2 ANQGSEA. The CDR3 nucleotides read TGCAGCGTCACTAGGGCAGGGGTGGACACTGAAGCTTTCTTT. Protein: CSVTRAGVDTEAFF. Looking up the rest from reference TRBV29-1 and TRBJ1-1 gives the full variable domain: SAVISQKPSRDICQRGTSLTIQCQVDSQVTMMFWYRQQPGQSLTLIATANQGSEATYESGFVIDKFPISRPNLTFSTLTVSNMSPEDSSIYLCSVTRAGVDTEAFFGQGTRLTVV.

The rearrangement links TRBV9 to TRBJ2-1; TRBD1 matches at 9 bases. V was pared by 1 base and J by 5 bases, with 13 bases of the junction left unmatched. In germline, CDR1 is SGDLS, CDR2 YYNGEE. This CDR3 comprises 18 residues. CDR3 DNA sequence: TGTGCCAGCAGCGTAACAATACCGGACAGGGGCGACGACAATGAGCAGTTCTTC. Protein product: CASSVTIPDRGDDNEQFF.

This clonotype was picked up a small number of times. The rearrangement uses TRBV20-1 and TRBJ1-3, with D unclear. The CDR3 loop spans 15 amino acids. Germline CDR1 and CDR2: DFQATT and SNEGSKA (reference sequence). The V end lost 0 bases, the J end lost 0 bases, and 9 bases lay between the germline ends. The CDR3 DNA sequence: TGCAGTGCTAGAGATCTCTCGAGCTCTGGAAACACCATATATTTT. Its translation: CSARDLSSSGNTIYF.

The CDR3 DNA follows: TGTGCCAGCAGCCGACGGGACAGGTCGAAGGCTGAAGCTTTCTTT. It yields the protein CASSRRDRSKAEAFF. The rearrangement uses TRBV7-9 and TRBJ1-1, with 8 bases fitting TRBD1. Germline CDR1 is SEHNR and CDR2 is FQNEAQ (reference sequence). The CDR3 runs 15 residues. V lost 5 bases to trimming and J lost 6 bases; unmatched junction nucleotides: 11.

The CDR3 loop is CSARAGGTTDTQYF. CDR3 bases: TGCAGTGCTAGAGCGGGGGGCACCACAGATACGCAGTATTTT. The rearrangement joins TRBV20-1 to TRBJ2-3; D might be TRBD2 (7 bases). The length of the CDR3 is 14 residues. CDR1 is DFQATT, CDR2 SNEGSKA, per germline (reference sequence). The V gene lost 1 base and the J gene lost 2 bases, with 10 bases spanning the gap.

CDR3: CASSRDVSEQYF. The CDR3 DNA follows: TGTGCCAGCAGTCGCGATGTATCCGAGCAGTACTTC. J is TRBJ2-7 and V is TRBV7-2, with unresolved D. V dropped 6 bases and J dropped 6 bases, with 12 bases sitting between them. Germline lookup yields CDR1 SGHTA and CDR2 FQGNSA. This CDR3 has 12 amino acids.

In this sample, this clonotype turned up a few times. The CDR3 protein is CASSQDGWNPSYNEQFF. In DNA form, the CDR3 reads TGTGCCAGCAGCCAAGACGGCTGGAACCCCTCCTACAATGAGCAGTTCTTC. The rearrangement joins TRBV14 to TRBJ2-1; D ambiguous. Trimming took 0 bases from V and 0 from J, leaving 12 bases between them. The CDR3 contains 17 residues. Germline assignment: CDR1 SGHDN and CDR2 FVKESK.

V and J are TRBV6-5 and TRBJ1-5; D is unresolved. V was shortened by 6 bases and J by 4 bases, with 7 bases between the two germline ends. Germline V gene lookup returns CDR1 MNHEY and CDR2 SVGAGI. The CDR3 is 12 residues long. CDR3 region: CASSNPNQPQHF. For the CDR3, the DNA is TGTGCCAGCAGCAATCCTAATCAGCCCCAGCATTTT.

In its sample, this clonotype was seen a few times. The V and J genes are TRBV20-1 and TRBJ2-7; D is ambiguous. The germline gives CDR1 DFQATT, CDR2 SNEGSKA (reference sequence). The CDR3 contains 13 residues. Deletions cut 6 bases from V and 2 bases from J, with 14 bases between. CDR3 in DNA: TGCAGTGCCGACCTCCTTAGAACCTACGAGCAGTACTTC. Encoded protein: CSADLLRTYEQYF.

At least ten counts were recorded for this clonotype. This chain links TRBV12-3 or TRBV12-4 with TRBJ2-7; D may be TRBD1 or TRBD2 (5 bases each). With 6 bases removed from V and 0 bases from J, the gap between germline ends came to 6 bases. The CDR3 length is 12 residues. In nucleotides, the CDR3 is TGTGCCAGCAGGGGGGTCTCCTACGAGCAGTACTTC. It yields the protein CASRGVSYEQYF.

This clonotype was found a few times. The chain links TRBV4-1 to TRBJ2-6; 8 bases are shared with TRBD1. Trimming removed 5 bases from V and 1 base from J; junction bases left unmatched: 4. The CDR3 covers 16 residues. In germline, CDR1 is MGHRA, CDR2 YSYEKL. The CDR3 coding sequence is TGCGCCAGCAGCAACACAGGGGGATCTGGGGCCAACGTCCTGACTTTC. It specifies CASSNTGGSGANVLTF.

This clonotype was counted between two and nine times. V is TRBV20-1 and J is TRBJ2-5, with 7 bases lining up with TRBD2. Trimming cost V 3 bases and J 5 bases; bases outside gene matches: 12. Germline loops: CDR1 DFQATT, CDR2 SNEGSKA (reference sequence). The CDR3 sequence is 15 residues long. CDR3 sequence (DNA): TGCAGTGCTAGGGGTACGCCGGGAGGACTTGAGACCCAGTACTTC. Translation: CSARGTPGGLETQYF.

This clonotype has only a few counts. J is TRBJ2-3 and V is TRBV20-1, with D uncertain. Germline values: CDR1 DFQATT, CDR2 SNEGSKA (reference sequence). The CDR3 loop spans 9 amino acids. Trimming cost V 6 bases and J 9 bases, with 7 bases left between them. CDR3: CSARLTQYF. In DNA form, the CDR3 reads TGCAGTGCCCGCCTGACGCAGTATTTT.

This clonotype was counted at least ten times. The genes are TRBV5-1 and TRBJ2-1; either TRBD1 or TRBD2 may supply D (5 bases each). The CDR3 sequence is 16 residues long. The germline V gene encodes CDR1 SGHRS and CDR2 YFSETQ. Trimming removed 6 bases at V and 0 bases at J, with 16 bases between. This CDR3 is CASNEGILSSYNEQFF. The CDR3 DNA is TGCGCCAGCAACGAGGGGATCCTTAGCTCCTACAATGAGCAGTTCTTC.

This clonotype was observed a few times. V is TRBV2 and J is TRBJ2-7, with 11 bases matching TRBD1. V shed 6 bases and J 3 bases; nucleotides not matched to a gene: 7. This CDR3 has 15 amino acids. The germline V gene encodes CDR1 SNHLY and CDR2 FYNNEI. CDR3 sequence reads: CASSFGQGAFYEQYF. CDR3 sequence (DNA): TGTGCCAGCAGCTTCGGACAGGGGGCTTTCTACGAGCAGTACTTC.

This clonotype has only a few counts. The V call is TRBV12-3 or TRBV12-4, the J call TRBJ1-2; 7 bases map to TRBD1. V shed 6 bases and J 8 bases; nucleotides not matched to a gene: 6. This CDR3 region has 12 residues. The CDR3 protein is CASSNGQAGYTF. CDR3 DNA: TGTGCCAGCAGCAATGGACAGGCGGGCTACACCTTC.